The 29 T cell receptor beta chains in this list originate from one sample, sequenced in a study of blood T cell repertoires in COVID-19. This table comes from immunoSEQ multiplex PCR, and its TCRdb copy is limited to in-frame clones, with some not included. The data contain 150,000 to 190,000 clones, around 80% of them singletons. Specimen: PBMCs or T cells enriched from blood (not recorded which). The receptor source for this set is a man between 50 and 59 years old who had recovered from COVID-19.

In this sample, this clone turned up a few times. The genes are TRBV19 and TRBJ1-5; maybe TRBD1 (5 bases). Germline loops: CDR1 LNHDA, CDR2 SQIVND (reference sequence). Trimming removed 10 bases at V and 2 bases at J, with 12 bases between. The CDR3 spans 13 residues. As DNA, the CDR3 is TGTGCCACTCAGGGCGACGGCAATCAGCCCCAGCATTTT. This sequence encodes CATQGDGNQPQHF.

CDR3: CASSWGDLKGTEAFF. The CDR3, as DNA: TGTGCCAGCAGCTGGGGGGACCTCAAGGGCACTGAAGCTTTCTTT. The chain links TRBV7-9 to TRBJ1-1, with a weak D call TRBD1 (5 bases). CDR1 is SEHNR and CDR2 is FQNEAQ in the germline V gene (reference sequence). Trimming removed 4 bases from V and 4 bases from J, with 16 bases in between. This CDR3 is 15 amino acids long.

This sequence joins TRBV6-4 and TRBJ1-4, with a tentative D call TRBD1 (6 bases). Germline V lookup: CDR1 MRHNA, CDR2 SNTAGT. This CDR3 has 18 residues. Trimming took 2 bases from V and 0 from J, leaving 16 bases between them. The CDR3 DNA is TGTGCCAGCAGTGACCCCGTAGCCAGGGGTACAACTAATGAAAAACTGTTTTTT. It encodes CASSDPVARGTTNEKLFF.

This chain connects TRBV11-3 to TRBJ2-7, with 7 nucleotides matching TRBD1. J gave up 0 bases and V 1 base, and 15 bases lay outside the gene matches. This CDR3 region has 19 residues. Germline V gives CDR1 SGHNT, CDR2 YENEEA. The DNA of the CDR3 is TGTGCCAGCAGCTTAGGTTGGGCGTGGGGACAGAAGTTCTCCTACGAGCAGTACTTC. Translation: CASSLGWAWGQKFSYEQYF.

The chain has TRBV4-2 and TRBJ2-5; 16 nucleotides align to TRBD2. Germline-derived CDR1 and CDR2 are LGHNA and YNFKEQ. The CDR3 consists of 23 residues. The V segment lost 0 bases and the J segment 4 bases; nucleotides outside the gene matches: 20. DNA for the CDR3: TGTGCCAGCAGCCAAGATTGGAGTCCTCCGGGACTAGCGGGGGGGCTGGAGGGAGAGACCCAGTACTTC. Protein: CASSQDWSPPGLAGGLEGETQYF.

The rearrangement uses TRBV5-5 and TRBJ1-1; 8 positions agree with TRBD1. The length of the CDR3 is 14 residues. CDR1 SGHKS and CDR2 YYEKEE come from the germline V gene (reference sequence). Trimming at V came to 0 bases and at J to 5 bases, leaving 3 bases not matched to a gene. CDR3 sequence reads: CASSLAQGGTEAFF. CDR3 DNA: TGTGCCAGCAGCTTGGCACAGGGGGGTACTGAAGCTTTCTTT.

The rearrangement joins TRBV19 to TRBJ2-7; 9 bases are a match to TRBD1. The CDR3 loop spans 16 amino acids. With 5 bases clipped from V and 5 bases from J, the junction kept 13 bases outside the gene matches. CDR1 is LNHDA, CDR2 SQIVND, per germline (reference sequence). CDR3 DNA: TGTGCCAGTAGTCCCCGACCGGGACAGGGCTACGACGAGCAGTACTTC. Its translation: CASSPRPGQGYDEQYF.

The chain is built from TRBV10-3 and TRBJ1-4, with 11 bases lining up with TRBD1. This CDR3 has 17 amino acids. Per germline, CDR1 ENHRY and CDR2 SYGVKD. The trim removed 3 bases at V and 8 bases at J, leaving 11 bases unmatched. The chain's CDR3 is CAISESYGTGGGEKLFF. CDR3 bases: TGTGCCATCAGTGAATCATACGGGACAGGGGGGGGAGAAAAACTGTTTTTT.

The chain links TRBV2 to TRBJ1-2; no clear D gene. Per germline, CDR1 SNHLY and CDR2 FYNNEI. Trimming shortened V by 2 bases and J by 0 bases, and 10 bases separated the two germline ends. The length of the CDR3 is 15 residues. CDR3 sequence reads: CASSESQATNYGYTF. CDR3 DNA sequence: TGTGCCAGCAGTGAAAGCCAGGCGACTAACTATGGCTACACCTTC.

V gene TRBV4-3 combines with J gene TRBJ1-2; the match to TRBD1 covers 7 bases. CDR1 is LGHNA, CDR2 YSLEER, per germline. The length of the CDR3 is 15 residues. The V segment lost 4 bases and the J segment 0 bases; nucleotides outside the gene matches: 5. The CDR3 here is CASSPQGVANYGYTF. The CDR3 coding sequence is TGCGCCAGCAGCCCCCAGGGGGTGGCTAACTATGGCTACACCTTC.

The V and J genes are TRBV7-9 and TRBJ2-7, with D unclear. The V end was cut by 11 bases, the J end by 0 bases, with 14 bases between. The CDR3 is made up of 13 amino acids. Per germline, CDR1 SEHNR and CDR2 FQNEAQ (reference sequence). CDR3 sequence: CARPPMSSYEQYF. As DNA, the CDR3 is TGTGCCCGCCCCCCCATGAGCTCCTACGAGCAGTACTTC.

CDR3 region: CASSQDVQTSGMNEQYF. The CDR3 DNA reads as TGTGCCAGCAGCCAAGATGTTCAAACTAGCGGTATGAACGAGCAGTACTTC. The chain links TRBV3-1 (or the pseudogene TRBV3-2) to TRBJ2-7, with 8 bases identical to TRBD2. J gave up 5 bases and V 0 bases, and 12 bases lay outside the gene matches. The V gene's germline CDR1 is LGHDT and CDR2 YNNKEL (reference sequence). The CDR3 totals 17 residues.

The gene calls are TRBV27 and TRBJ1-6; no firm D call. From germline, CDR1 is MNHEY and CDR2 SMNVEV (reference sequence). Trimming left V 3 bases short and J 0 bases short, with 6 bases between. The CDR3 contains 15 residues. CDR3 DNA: TGTGCCAGCAGTTTTTTGAGCTCCTATAATTCACCCCTCCACTTT. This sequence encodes CASSFLSSYNSPLHF.

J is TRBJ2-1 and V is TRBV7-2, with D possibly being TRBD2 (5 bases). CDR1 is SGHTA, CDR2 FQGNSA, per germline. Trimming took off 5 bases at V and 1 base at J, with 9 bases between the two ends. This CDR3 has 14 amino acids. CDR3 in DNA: TGTGCCAGCAGCCTCGGGATTTCCTACAATGAGCAGTTCTTC. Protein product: CASSLGISYNEQFF.

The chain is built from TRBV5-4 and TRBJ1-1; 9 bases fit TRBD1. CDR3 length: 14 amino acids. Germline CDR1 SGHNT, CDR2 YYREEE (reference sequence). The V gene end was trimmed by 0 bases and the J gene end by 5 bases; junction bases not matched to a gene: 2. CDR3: CASSLGDRDTEAFF. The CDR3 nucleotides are TGTGCCAGCAGCTTGGGGGACAGGGATACTGAAGCTTTCTTT.

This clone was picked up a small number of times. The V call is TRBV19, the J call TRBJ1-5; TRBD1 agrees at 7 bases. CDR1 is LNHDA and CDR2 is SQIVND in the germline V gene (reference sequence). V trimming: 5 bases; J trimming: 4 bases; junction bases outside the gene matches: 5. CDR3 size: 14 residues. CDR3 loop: CASSFQQGNQPQHF. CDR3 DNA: TGTGCCAGTAGTTTCCAACAGGGGAATCAGCCCCAGCATTTT.

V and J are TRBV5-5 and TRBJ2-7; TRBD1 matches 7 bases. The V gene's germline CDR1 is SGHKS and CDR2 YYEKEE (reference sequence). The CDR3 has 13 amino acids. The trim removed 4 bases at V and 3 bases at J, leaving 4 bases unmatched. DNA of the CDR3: TGTGCCAGCAGCGCCGGGACAGACTACGAGCAGTACTTC. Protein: CASSAGTDYEQYF.

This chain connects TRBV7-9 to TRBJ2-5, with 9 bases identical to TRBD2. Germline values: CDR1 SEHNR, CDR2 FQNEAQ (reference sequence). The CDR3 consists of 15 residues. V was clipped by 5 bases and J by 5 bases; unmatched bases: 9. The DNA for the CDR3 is TGTGCCAGCAGCCCCCCAACTAGCGGGCGGGAGACCCAGTACTTC. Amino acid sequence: CASSPPTSGRETQYF.

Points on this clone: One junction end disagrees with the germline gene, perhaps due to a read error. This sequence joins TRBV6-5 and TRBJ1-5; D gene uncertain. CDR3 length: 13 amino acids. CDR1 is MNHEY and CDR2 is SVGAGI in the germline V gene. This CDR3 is CASNGGPIQAQHF. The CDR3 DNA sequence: TGTGCCAGCAACGGCGGGCCTATTCAGGCCCAGCATTTT.

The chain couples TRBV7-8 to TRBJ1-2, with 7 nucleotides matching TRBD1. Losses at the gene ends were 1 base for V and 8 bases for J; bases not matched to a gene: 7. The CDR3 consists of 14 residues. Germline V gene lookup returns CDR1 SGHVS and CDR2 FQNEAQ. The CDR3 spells CASSLGGGSGGYTF. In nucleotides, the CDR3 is TGTGCCAGCAGCTTAGGAGGGGGCTCTGGGGGCTACACCTTC.

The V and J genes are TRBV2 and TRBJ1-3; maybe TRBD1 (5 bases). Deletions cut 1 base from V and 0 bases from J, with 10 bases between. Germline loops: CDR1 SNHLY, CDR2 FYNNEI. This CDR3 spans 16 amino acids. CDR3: CASSEGTNYSGNTIYF. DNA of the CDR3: TGTGCCAGCAGTGAAGGGACAAATTACTCTGGAAACACCATATATTTT.

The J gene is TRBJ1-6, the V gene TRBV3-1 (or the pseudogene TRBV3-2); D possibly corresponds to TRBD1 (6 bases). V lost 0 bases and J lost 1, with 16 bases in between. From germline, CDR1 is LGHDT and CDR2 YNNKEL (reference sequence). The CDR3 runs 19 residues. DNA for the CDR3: TGTGCCAGCAGCCAAGAAGCGGGGGCGGGTGGATCCTATAATTCACCCCTCCACTTT. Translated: CASSQEAGAGGSYNSPLHF.

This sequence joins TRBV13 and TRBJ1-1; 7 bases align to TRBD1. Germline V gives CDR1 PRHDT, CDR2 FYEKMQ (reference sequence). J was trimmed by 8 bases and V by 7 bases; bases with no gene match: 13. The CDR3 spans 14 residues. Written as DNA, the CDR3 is TGTGCCAGCAAAATAAACCGACAGGGAACAGAAGCTTTCTTT. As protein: CASKINRQGTEAFF. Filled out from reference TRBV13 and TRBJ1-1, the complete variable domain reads AAGVIQSPRHLIKEKRETATLKCYPIPRHDTVYWYQQGPGQDPQFLISFYEKMQSDKGSIPDRFSAQQFSDYHSELNMSSLELGDSALYFCASKINRQGTEAFFGQGTRLTVV.

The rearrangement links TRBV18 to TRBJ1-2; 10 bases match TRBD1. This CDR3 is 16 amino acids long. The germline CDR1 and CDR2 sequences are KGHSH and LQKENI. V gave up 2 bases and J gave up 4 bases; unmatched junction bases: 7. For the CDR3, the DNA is TGTGCCAGCTCACCAAGGGGGACAGGGGAGTCCTATGGCTACACCTTC. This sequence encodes CASSPRGTGESYGYTF.

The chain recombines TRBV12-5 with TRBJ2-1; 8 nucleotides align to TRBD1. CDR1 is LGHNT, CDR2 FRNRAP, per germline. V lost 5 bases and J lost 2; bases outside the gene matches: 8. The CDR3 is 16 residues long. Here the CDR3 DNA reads TGTGCTAGTGGTCCCCCGAGGACAGGGACCTACAATGAGCAGTTCTTC. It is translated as CASGPPRTGTYNEQFF.

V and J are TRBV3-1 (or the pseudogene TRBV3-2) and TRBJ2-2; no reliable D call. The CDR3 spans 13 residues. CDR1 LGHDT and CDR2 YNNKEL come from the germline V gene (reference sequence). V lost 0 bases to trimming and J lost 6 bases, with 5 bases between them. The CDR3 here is CASSQEYSGELFF. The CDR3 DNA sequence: TGTGCCAGCAGCCAAGAATATTCCGGGGAGCTGTTTTTT.

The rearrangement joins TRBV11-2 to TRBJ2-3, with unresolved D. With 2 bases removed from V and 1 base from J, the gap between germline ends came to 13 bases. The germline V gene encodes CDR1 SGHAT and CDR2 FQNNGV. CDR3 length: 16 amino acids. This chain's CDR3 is CASSLYDLGGTDTQYF. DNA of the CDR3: TGTGCCAGCAGCTTATACGACTTAGGAGGCACAGATACGCAGTATTTT.

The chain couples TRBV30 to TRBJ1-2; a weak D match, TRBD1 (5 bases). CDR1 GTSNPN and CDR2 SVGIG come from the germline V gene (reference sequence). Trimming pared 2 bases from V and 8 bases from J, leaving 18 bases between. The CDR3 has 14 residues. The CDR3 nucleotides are TGTGCCTGGAGTTGGGAGGGAAGGGGCTACGGCTACACCTTC. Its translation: CAWSWEGRGYGYTF.

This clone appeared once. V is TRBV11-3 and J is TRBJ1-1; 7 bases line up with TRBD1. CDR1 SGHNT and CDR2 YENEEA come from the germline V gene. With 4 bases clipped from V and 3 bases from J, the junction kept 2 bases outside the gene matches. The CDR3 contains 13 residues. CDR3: CASSYDRDTEAFF. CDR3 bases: TGTGCCAGCAGCTACGACAGGGACACTGAAGCTTTCTTT.